Below, 2 T cell receptor beta chains from the same sample are listed, as sequenced in a study of blood T cell repertoires in COVID-19. Profiled with immunoSEQ multiplex PCR; TCRdb holds only in-frame clones, not every one. The sample lists some 100,000 clones; approximately 89% were seen once. What was sequenced was peripheral blood. These TCRs come from a man between 60 and 75 years old with acute or convalescent COVID-19.

J is TRBJ1-1 and V is TRBV19; 9 nucleotides match TRBD1. Unmatched junction bases numbered 4, after V lost 8 bases and J lost 3 bases. The CDR3 extends over 13 amino acids. The germline V gene has CDR1 LNHDA and CDR2 SQIVND (reference sequence). CDR3 bases: TGTGCCAGTTGGACAGGGGCTTACACTGAAGCTTTCTTT. Its translation: CASWTGAYTEAFF.

This rearrangement joins TRBV19 to TRBJ2-7; TRBD1 aligns across 7 bases. Trimming cost V 3 bases and J 1 base; bases outside gene matches: 0. The V gene's germline CDR1 is LNHDA and CDR2 SQIVND (reference sequence). The CDR3 is 13 residues long. CDR3: CASSMTGSYEQYF. CDR3 coding DNA: TGTGCCAGTAGTATGACAGGGTCCTACGAGCAGTACTTC. Based on the CDR3 plus reference TRBV19 and TRBJ2-7, the full variable domain is DGGITQSPKYLFRKEGQNVTLSCEQNLNHDAMYWYRQDPGQGLRLIYYSQIVNDFQKGDIAEGYSVSREKKESFPLTVTSAQKNPTAFYLCASSMTGSYEQYFGPGTRLTVT.